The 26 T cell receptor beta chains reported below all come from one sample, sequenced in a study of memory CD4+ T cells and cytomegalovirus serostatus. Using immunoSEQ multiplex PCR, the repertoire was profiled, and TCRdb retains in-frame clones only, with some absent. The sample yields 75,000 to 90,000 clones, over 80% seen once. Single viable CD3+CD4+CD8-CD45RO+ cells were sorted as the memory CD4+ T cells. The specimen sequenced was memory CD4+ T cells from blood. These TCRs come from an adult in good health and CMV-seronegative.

CDR3 nucleotide sequence: TGCGCCAGCAGCCAGAATACAGGGGGCAACACTGAAGCTTTCTTT. Protein sequence: CASSQNTGGNTEAFF. The gene calls are TRBV4-1 and TRBJ1-1; 9 nucleotides agree with TRBD1. The junction had 4 bases not matched to a gene; V was cut back by 3 bases and J by 2 bases. The CDR3 has 15 amino acids. Looked up from germline, CDR1 is MGHRA and CDR2 is YSYEKL.

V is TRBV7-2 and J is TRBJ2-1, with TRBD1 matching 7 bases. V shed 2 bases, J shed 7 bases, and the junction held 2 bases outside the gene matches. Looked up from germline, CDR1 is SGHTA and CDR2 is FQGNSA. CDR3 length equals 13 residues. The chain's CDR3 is CASSLQGVNEQFF. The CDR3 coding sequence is TGTGCCAGCAGCTTACAGGGGGTTAATGAGCAGTTCTTC.

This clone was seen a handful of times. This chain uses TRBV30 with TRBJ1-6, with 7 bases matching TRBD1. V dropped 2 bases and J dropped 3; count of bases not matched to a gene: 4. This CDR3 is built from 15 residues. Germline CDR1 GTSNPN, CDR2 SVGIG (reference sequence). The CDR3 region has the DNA TGTGCCTGGAGTACCGGGGACAGCTATAATTCACCCCTCCACTTT. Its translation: CAWSTGDSYNSPLHF.

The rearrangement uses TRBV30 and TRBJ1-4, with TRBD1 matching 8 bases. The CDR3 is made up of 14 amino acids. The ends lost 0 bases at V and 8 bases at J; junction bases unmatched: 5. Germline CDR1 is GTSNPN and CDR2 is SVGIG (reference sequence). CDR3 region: CAWSVGRGREKLFF. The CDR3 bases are TGTGCCTGGAGTGTAGGCAGGGGGCGCGAAAAACTGTTTTTT.

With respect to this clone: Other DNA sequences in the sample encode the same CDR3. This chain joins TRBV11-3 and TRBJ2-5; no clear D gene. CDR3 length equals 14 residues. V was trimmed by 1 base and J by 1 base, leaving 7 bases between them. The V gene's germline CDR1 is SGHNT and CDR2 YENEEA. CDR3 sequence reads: CASSLGGSQETQYF. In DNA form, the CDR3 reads TGTGCCAGCAGCTTAGGGGGAAGCCAAGAGACCCAGTACTTC.

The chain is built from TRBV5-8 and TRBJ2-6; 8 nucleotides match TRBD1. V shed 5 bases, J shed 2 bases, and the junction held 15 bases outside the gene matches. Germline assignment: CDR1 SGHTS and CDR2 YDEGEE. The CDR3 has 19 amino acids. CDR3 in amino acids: CASSQMAGTGLPGANVLTF. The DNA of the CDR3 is TGTGCCAGCAGTCAAATGGCCGGGACAGGCTTGCCTGGGGCCAACGTCCTGACTTTC.

CDR3 region: CASNTAVSYNEQFF. The DNA of the CDR3 is TGTGCCAGTAACACAGCGGTCTCCTACAATGAGCAGTTCTTC. The chain employs TRBV19 and TRBJ2-1; tentative D call: TRBD2 (5 bases). Germline values: CDR1 LNHDA, CDR2 SQIVND (reference sequence). CDR3 length: 14 residues. V lost 7 bases and J 0 bases, leaving 10 bases between the germline ends.

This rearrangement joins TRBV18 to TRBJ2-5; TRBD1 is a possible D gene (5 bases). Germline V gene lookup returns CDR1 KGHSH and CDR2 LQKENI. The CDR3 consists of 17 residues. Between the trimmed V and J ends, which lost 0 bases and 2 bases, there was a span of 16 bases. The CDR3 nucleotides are TGTGCCAGCTCACCACCGGATCGGTCAGGGCCGCAAGAGACCCAGTACTTC. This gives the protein CASSPPDRSGPQETQYF.

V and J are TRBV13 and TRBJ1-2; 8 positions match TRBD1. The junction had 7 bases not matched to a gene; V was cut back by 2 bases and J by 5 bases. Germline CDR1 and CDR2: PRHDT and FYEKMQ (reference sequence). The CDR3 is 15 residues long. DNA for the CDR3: TGTGCCAGCAGCTTATGGGCCACAGGGGGGTATGGCTACACCTTC. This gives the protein CASSLWATGGYGYTF.

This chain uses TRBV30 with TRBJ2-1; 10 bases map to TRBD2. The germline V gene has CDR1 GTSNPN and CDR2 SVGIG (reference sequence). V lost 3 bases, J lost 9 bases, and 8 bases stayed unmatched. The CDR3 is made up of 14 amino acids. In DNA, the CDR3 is TGTGCCTGGAGCCTGGGGCTAGCGGGGGTTGAGCAGTTCTTC. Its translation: CAWSLGLAGVEQFF.

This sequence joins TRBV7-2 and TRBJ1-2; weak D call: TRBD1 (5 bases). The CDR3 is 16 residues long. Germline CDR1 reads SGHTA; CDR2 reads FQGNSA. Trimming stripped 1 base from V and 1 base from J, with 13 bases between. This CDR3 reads CASSLGGTQRNYGYTF. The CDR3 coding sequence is TGTGCCAGCAGCTTAGGGGGGACTCAGCGTAACTATGGCTACACCTTC.

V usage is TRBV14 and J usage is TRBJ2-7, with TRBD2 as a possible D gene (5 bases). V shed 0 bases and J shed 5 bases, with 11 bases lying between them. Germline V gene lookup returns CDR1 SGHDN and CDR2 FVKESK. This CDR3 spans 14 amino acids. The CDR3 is CASSQDFGIHEQYF. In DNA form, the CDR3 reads TGTGCCAGCAGCCAAGATTTCGGGATCCACGAGCAGTACTTC.

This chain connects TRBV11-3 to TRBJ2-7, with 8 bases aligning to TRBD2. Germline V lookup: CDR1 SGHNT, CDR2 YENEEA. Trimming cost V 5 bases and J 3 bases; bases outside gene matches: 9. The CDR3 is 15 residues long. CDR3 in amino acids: CASSNKQGLGYEQYF. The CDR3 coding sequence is TGTGCCAGCAGCAATAAACAGGGACTAGGCTACGAGCAGTACTTC.

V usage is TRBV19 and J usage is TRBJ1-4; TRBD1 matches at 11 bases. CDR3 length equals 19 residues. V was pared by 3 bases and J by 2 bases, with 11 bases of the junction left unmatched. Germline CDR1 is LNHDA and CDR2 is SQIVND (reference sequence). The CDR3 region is CASSIPDVGQGDTNEKLFF. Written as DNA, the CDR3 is TGTGCCAGTAGTATCCCTGACGTGGGACAGGGGGACACTAATGAAAAACTGTTTTTT.

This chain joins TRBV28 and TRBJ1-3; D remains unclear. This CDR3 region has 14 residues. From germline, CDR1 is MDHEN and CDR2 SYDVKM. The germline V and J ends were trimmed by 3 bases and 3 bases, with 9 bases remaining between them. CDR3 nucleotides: TGTGCCAGCAGTTTCGGCCAGCTTGGAAACACCATATATTTT. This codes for CASSFGQLGNTIYF.

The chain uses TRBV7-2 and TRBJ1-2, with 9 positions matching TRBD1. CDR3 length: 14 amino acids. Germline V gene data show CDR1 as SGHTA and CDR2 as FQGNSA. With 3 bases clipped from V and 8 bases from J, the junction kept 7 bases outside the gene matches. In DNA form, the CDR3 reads TGTGCCAGCAGCTTGAGACAGGGGGACACGGGCTACACCTTC. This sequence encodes CASSLRQGDTGYTF.

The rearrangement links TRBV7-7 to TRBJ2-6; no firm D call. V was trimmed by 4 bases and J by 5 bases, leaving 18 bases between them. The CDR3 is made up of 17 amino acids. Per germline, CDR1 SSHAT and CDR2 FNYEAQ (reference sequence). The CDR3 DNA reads TGTGCCAGCAGCTGTGGGATGCCACAAAGTCGGGCCAACGTCCTGACTTTC. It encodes CASSCGMPQSRANVLTF. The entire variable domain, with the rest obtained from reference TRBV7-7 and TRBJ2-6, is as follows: GAGVSQSPRYKVTKRGQDVTLRCDPISSHATLYWYQQALGQGPEFLTYFNYEAQPDKSGLPSDRFSAERPEGSISTLTIQRTEQRDSAMYRCASSCGMPQSRANVLTFGAGSRLTVL.

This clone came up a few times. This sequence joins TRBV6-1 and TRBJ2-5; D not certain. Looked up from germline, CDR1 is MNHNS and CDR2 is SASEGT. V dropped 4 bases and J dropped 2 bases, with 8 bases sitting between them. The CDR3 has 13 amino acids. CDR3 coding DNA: TGTGCCAGCAGTGGCAGAAAGCAAGAGACCCAGTACTTC. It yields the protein CASSGRKQETQYF.

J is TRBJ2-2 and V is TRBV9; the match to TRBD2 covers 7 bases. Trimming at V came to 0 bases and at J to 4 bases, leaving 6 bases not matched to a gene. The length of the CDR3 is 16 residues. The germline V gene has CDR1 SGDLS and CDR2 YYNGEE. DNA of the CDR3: TGTGCCAGCAGCGTAGGTCTAGCGGTGGCCACCGGGGAGCTGTTTTTT. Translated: CASSVGLAVATGELFF.

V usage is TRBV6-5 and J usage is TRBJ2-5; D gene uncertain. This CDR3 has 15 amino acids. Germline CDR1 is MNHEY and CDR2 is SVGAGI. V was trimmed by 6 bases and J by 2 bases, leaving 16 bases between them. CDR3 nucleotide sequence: TGTGCCAGCAGGGGCACCGGACGGGTACAAGAGACCCAGTACTTC. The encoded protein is CASRGTGRVQETQYF.

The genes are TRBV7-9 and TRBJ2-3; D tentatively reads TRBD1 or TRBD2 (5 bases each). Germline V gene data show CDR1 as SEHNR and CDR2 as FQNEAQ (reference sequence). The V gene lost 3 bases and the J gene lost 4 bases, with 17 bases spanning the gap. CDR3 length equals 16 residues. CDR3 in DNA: TGTGCCAGCAGCTTGGGGACCGGGACGATCTCAGATACGCAGTATTTT. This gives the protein CASSLGTGTISDTQYF.

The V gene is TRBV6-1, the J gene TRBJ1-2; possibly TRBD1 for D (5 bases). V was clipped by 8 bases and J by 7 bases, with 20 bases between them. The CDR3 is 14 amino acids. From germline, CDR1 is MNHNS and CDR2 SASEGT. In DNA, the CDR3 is TGTGCCAGCGGTCGAGGCAGGGCTTCAAGTGGCTACACCTTC. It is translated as CASGRGRASSGYTF.

In DNA form, the CDR3 reads TGTGCCAGCAGCTTAGGTCTAGCGGCAAACATTCAGTACTTC. It yields the protein CASSLGLAANIQYF. V and J are TRBV7-2 and TRBJ2-4, with TRBD2 matching over 7 bases. Unmatched junction bases numbered 3, after V lost 1 base and J lost 6 bases. This CDR3 has 14 amino acids. Germline CDR1 is SGHTA and CDR2 is FQGNSA.

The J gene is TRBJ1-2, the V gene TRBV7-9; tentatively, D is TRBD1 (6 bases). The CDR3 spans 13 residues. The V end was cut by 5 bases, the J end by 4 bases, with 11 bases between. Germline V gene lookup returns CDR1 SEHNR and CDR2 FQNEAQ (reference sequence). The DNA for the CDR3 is TGTGCCAGCAGCCCCGGACAGCGCTATGGCTACACCTTC. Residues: CASSPGQRYGYTF.

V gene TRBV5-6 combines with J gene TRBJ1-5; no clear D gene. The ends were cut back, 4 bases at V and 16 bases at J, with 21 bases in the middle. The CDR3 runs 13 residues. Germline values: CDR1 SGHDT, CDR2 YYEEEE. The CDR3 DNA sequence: TGTGCCAGCAGCCTTATTGGAGAATCAGCCCCTCATTTT. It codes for CASSLIGESAPHF.

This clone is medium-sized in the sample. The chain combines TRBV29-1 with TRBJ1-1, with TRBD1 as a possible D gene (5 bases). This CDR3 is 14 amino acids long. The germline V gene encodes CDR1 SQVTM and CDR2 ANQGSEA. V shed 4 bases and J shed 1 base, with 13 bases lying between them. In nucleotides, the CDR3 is TGCAGCGTTGCCGGGGGTGCTTCGAACACTGAAGCTTTCTTT. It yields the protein CSVAGGASNTEAFF.